The clone carrying this TCR beta chain turned up a few times. Its specificity is unknown. Germline CDR1 reads SQVTM; CDR2 reads ANQGSEA. The V end was cut by 6 bases, the J end by 5 bases, with 10 bases between. CDR3 size: 11 residues. This sample was taken from a study of OX40 agonist ivuxolimab in advanced cancers. Assay used: immunoSEQ multiplex PCR; TCRdb lists only in-frame clones, some missing. Among about 73,000 clones listed, 90% were seen once. The study's findings and limits: The average count of expanded clones was higher among CD8+ T cells than among CD4+.

The clonotype comes from an adult with an advanced solid tumor such as melanoma, head and neck, liver or kidney cancer. Sequenced here: CD4+ or CD8+ T cells sorted from blood, sampled in a trial of the OX40 agonist ivuxolimab. The rearrangement joins TRBV29-1 to TRBJ1-1; the D is unclear. The CDR3 loop is CSVDGETEAFF. The CDR3 DNA sequence: TGCAGCGTGGACGGGGAGACTGAAGCTTTCTTT.